A single TCR beta chain is shown here with its context. What it binds is not known. The data were taken from a study of T cells after yellow fever vaccination. Broader study findings: The study found a weaker secondary response that peaked faster, day 5 versus 15.

Generation of TCR cDNA used 5'RACE template switching (which added a universal primer site and UMIs). TCRdb ran MiXCR on the 5' RACE reads and lists one entry per CDR3 protein. The sample gives 350,000 to 450,000 distinct CDR3 sequences, approximately 18% of which show up once; roughly a sixth is in the top ten. Trimming removed 3 bases from V and 6 bases from J, with 14 bases in between. This CDR3 comprises 13 residues. CDR1 is DFQATT, CDR2 SNEGSKA, per germline (reference sequence). Here the sequenced sample was PBMCs, taken before the yellow fever booster vaccination. This clonotype originated in a man between 18 and 29 years old who received the YFV17D yellow fever vaccine. This rearrangement joins TRBV20-1 to TRBJ1-2; the D gene is possibly TRBD1 (6 bases). CDR3 nucleotide sequence: TGCAGTGCTAGTTCGGGGGCGCATCATGGCTACACCTTC. This gives the protein CSASSGAHHGYTF.